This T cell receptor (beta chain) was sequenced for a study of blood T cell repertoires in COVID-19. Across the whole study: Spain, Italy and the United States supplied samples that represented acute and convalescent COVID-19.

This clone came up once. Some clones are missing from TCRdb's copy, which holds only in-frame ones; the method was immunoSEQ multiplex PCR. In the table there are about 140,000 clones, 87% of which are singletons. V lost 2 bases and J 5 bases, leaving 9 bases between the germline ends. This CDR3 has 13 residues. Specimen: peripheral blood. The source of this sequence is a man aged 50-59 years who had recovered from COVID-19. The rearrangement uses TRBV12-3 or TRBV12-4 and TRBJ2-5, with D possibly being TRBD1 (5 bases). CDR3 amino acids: CASSLSTVETQYF. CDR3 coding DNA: TGTGCCAGCAGTTTATCGACAGTTGAGACCCAGTACTTC.